The TCR beta chain described here comes from a study of PD-1 blockade in mismatch repair-deficient tumors (dated by TCRdb to about 2017). Context from the whole study: Between late 2013 and 2016, the trial enrolled around 91 consecutive patients with more than 10 mismatch repair-deficient cancer types, every one of whom had been previously treated and was progressing. Tumor-associated T cell clones were tracked in the peripheral blood of patients responding to PD-1 blockade by deep sequencing of TCR CDR3 regions.

Concerning this clone itself: The antigen it binds to is not known. Base qualities are not provided; no much larger clone lies one nucleotide away. Other nucleotide sequences from this sample produce the same CDR3.

Sequences LNHDA (CDR1) and SQIVND (CDR2) are obtained from the germline V gene (reference sequence). From the cysteine up to the phenylalanine, the CDR3 has a length of 12 residues. Left in the record is the CDR3 DNA by itself, 36 bases read in frame from the first base. At the junction V is shortened by 1 base and J by 5 bases, with 5 bases in between. Summary of the overall study and its limitations: Tumor-resident clones, often undetectable in blood before treatment, expanded rapidly after pembrolizumab and then contracted, generally before radiologic responses.

Library preparation used the immunoSEQ multiplex PCR assay. Imported from immuneACCESS, the table was reduced by TCRdb to in-frame sequences with V and J called. These copies leave out some clones; in studies compared against another copy, an unresolved V gene accounts for under half, and the cause of the remainder is not known. For this sample the table gives tens of thousands of clones, of which 60% to 80% were detected only once. The ten largest account for 5% to 6.5% of the sample. Mismatch repair deficiency was established in every enrolled patient by polymerase chain reaction or immunohistochemistry. A few patients who responded to pembrolizumab therapy underwent TCR sequencing. The phase II trial prospectively tested pembrolizumab PD-1 blockade in advanced mismatch repair-deficient cancers regardless of tissue of origin. Peripheral blood T cell samples were collected serially, before PD-1 blockade began and at several time points afterward. Blood sampling time points were reported as weeks after the first dose of pembrolizumab.

The clonotype was recovered from an adult with mismatch repair-deficient cancer. The sequence is built from TRBV19 and TRBJ2-5, with TRBD1 perhaps the D gene, on 5 matching bases. Sequencing used peripheral blood, obtained 2 weeks after starting pembrolizumab. The nucleotide sequence reads TGTGCCAGTAGTATAGCAGGGGAGACCCAGTACTTC. It encodes CASSIAGETQYF.